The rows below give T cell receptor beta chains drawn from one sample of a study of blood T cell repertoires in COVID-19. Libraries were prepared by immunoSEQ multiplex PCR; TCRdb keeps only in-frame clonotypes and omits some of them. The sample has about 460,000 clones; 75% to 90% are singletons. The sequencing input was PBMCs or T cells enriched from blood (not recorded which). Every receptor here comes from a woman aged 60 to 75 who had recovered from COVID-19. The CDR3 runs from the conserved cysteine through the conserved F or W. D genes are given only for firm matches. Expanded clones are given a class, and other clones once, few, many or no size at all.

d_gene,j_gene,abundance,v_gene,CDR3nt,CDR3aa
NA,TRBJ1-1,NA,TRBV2,TGTGCCAGCAGTGAAGGAGAGCGCACTGAAGCTTTCTTT,CASSEGERTEAFF
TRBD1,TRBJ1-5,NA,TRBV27,TGTGCCAGCAGTTTAGGACAGGGGTCGAGCCAGCCCCAGCATTTT,CASSLGQGSSQPQHF
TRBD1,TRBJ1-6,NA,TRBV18,TGTGCCAGCTCACTAGACGGACAGGGTAAATCACCCCTCCACTTT,CASSLDGQGKSPLHF
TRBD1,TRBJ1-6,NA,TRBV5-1,TGCGCCAGCAGCTCGGGACAGGAGCCTTCACCCCTCCACTTT,CASSSGQEPSPLHF
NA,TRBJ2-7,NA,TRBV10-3,TGTGCCATCAGGGGCGCGGGTAGCCCCTACGAGCAGTACTTC,CAIRGAGSPYEQYF
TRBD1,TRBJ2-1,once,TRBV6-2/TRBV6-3,TGTGCCAGCAGTTCAGCCGGGACAGGCCCTTTGGAGCAGTTCTTC,CASSSAGTGPLEQFF
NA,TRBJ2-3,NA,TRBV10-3,TGTGCCATCAGTGAGTGGGGCCAAGATACGCAGTATTTT,CAISEWGQDTQYF
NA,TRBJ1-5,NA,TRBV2,TGTGCCAGCAGTGGCCAGGGTAATCAGCCCCAGCATTTT,CASSGQGNQPQHF
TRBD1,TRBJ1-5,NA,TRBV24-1,TGTGCCACCAGTGATTCCGGCCCGGGACAGGGGATGAATCAGCCCCAGCATTTT,CATSDSGPGQGMNQPQHF
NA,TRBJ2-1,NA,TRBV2,TGTGCCAGCAGTGTCTCTATAGTTGTCACCCTCAATGAGCAGTTCTTC,CASSVSIVVTLNEQFF
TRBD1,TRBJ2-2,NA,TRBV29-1,TGCAGCGTTGAAATCTGGTCCGGGGACAGGGGGGGCACCGGGGAGCTGTTTTTT,CSVEIWSGDRGGTGELFF
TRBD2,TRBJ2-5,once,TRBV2,TGTGCCAGCAGTGAGGCTAGCGGGGGCTGGGGCGGGACCCAGTACTTC,CASSEASGGWGGTQYF
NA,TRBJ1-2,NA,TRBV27,TGTGCCAGCAGTTTATCGTGGGAGAACTCTGGCTACACCTTC,CASSLSWENSGYTF
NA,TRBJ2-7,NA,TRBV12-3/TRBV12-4,TGTGCCAGCAGTCTCGGACAGACCTATCAGTACTTC,CASSLGQTYQYF
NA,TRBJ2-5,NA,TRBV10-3,TGTGCCACCCGGCCGGGACAAACGTACCAAGAGACCCAGTACTTC,CATRPGQTYQETQYF
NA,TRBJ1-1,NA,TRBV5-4,TGTGCCAGCAGCTTGCAACAGGACGTTGAAGCTTTCTTT,CASSLQQDVEAFF
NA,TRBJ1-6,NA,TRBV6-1,TGTGCCAGCAGTGACGAGGGAAATTCACCCCTCCACTTT,CASSDEGNSPLHF
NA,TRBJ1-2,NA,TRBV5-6,TGTGCCAGCAGCTTGGCAGGGGCTTCGACGGGGTACACCTTC,CASSLAGASTGYTF
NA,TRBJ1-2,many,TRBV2,TGTGCCAGCAACTCAGAAAGGAGTGGCTACACCTTC,CASNSERSGYTF
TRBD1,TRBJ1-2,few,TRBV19,TGTGCCAGTAGCTCACGTTGGGGGACAGGGGAAGGCTACACCTTC,CASSSRWGTGEGYTF
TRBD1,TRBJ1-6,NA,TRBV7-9,TGTGCCAGCAGCCTGCGACAGGGGAATTCACCCCTCCACTTT,CASSLRQGNSPLHF
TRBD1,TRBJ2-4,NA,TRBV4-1,TGCGCCAGCAGCCCACCCGGGACAGGGCGCGTTCAGTACTTC,CASSPPGTGRVQYF
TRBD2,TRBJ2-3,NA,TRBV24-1,TGTGCCACCAGTGATGGACTAGCGGGGGGCCTACGTTTT,CATSDGLAGGLRF
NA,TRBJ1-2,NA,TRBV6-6,TGTGCCAGCGTAGCGGGGAACCCTAACTATGGCTACACCTTC,CASVAGNPNYGYTF
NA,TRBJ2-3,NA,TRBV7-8,TGTGCCAGCAGCTTAGATGAGACGATAAGGGGAGATACGCAGTATTTT,CASSLDETIRGDTQYF
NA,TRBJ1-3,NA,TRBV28,TGTGCCAGCAGTTTCTTAGACGGAGGTGGGGGAAACACCATATATTTT,CASSFLDGGGGNTIYF
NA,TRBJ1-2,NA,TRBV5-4,TGTGCCAGCAGCTTGGCCCAGGATGGTGTTGGCTACACCTTC,CASSLAQDGVGYTF
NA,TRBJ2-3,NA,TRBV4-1,TGCGCCAGCAGCCACTTAGCAGATACGCAGTATTTT,CASSHLADTQYF
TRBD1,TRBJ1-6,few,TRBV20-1,TGCAGTGCTAGTGACCGGGACAGGGGTACTTACACACCCCTCCACTTT,CSASDRDRGTYTPLHF
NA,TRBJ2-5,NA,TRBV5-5,TGTGCCAGCAGCTTGGCCGGCAGGGGCCTGAACTTGATCCGGGAGACCCAGTACTTC,CASSLAGRGLNLIRETQYF
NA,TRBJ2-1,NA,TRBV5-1,TGCGCCAGCAGCTTGGGCCAGGGTTACAATGAGCAGTTCTTC,CASSLGQGYNEQFF
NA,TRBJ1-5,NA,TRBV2,TGTGCCAGCGGCCTTGGTTATAGCAATCAGCCCCAGCATTTT,CASGLGYSNQPQHF
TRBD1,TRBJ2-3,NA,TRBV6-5,TGTGCCAGCAGAAACAGGGGGTTAAGCACAGATACGCAGTATTTT,CASRNRGLSTDTQYF
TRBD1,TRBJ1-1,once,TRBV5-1,TGCGCCAGCAGCTTCGACAGGGGGGGAACTGAAGCTTTCTTT,CASSFDRGGTEAFF
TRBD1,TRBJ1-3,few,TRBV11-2,TGTGCCAGCAGCGCGGACAGGCTAAACACCATATATTTT,CASSADRLNTIYF
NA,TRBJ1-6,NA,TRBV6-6,TGTGCCAGCAGTTACTCTCCCAGGGAAGGTTCACCCCTCCACTTT,CASSYSPREGSPLHF
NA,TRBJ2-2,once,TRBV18,TGTGCCAGCTCACCACTTCAGAGAGAACAGACCGGGGAGCTGTTTTTT,CASSPLQREQTGELFF
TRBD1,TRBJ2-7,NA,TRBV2,TGTGCCACTACGACACAGGGGACCTCCTACGAGCAGTACTTC,CATTTQGTSYEQYF
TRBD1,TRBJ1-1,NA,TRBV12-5,TGTGCTAGTGCCAATATACAGGGGGTGGCCACTGAAGCTTTCTTT,CASANIQGVATEAFF
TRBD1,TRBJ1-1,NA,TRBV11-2,TGTGCCAGCAGCTTACAGACGGGACAGCGGAAGGACACTGAAGCTTTCTTT,CASSLQTGQRKDTEAFF
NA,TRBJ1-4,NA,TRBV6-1,TGTGCCAGCAGTGAAGAGCCGGGGTGGGTAGCTAATGAAAAACTGTTTTTT,CASSEEPGWVANEKLFF
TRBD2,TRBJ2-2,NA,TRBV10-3,TGTGCCGCCGCCCTAGCGGGGGACACCGGGGAGCTGTTTTTT,CAAALAGDTGELFF
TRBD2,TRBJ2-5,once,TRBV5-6,TGTGCCAGCAGCTTGCCTAGCGGGGTCCAAGAGACCCAGTACTTC,CASSLPSGVQETQYF
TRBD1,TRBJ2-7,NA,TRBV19,TGTGCCAGTAGTATTCGGGGACAGGGCTACGAGCAGTACTTC,CASSIRGQGYEQYF
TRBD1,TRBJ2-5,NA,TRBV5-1,TGCGCCAGCAGCTTCTCGCGGCCGGGACAGGGTGGGGAGACCCAGTACTTC,CASSFSRPGQGGETQYF
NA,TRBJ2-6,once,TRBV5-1,TGCGCCAGCAGCGACAGCTCTGGGGCCAACGTCCTGACTTTC,CASSDSSGANVLTF
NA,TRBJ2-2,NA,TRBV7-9,TGTGCCAGCAGCTTAGAGGGGCCCACCGGGGAGCTGTTTTTT,CASSLEGPTGELFF
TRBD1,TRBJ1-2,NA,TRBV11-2,TGTGCCAGCAGCTTGACAGGGGCACTGCGGGGCTACACCTTC,CASSLTGALRGYTF
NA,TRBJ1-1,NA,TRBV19,TGTGCCAGTAGTATACACAGGGACACTGAAGCTTTCTTT,CASSIHRDTEAFF
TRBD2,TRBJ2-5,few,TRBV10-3,TGTGCCATCAGCGGGACTAGCGGCTTTCAAGAGACCCAGTACTTC,CAISGTSGFQETQYF
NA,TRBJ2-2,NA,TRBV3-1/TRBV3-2,TGTGCCAGCAGCTTAGGAGTAGGGGGTAACACCGGGGAGCTGTTTTTT,CASSLGVGGNTGELFF
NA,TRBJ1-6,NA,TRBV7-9,TGTGCCAGCAGCTTCTCGGGGAATAATTCACCCCTCCACTTT,CASSFSGNNSPLHF
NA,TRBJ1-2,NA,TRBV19,TGTGCCAGTAGTATAGCCGGGTTCAATGGCTACACCTTC,CASSIAGFNGYTF
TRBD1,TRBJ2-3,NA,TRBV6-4,TGTGCCAGCAGTCCCCGACAGGGAATAGATACGCAGTATTTT,CASSPRQGIDTQYF
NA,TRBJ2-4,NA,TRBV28,TGTGCCAGCAGTTTAATTTCCTTAGCCAAAAACATTCAGTACTTC,CASSLISLAKNIQYF
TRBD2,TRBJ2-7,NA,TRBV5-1,TGCGCCAGCAGCTTGGGGACTAGCGAGGGCACTAACGAGCAGTACTTC,CASSLGTSEGTNEQYF
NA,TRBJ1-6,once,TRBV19,TGTGCCAGTAGTATAGCGGGGACACAAAATTCACCCCTCCACTTT,CASSIAGTQNSPLHF
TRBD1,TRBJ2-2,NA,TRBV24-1,TGTGCCACCAGTGACCGTGGACAGGGCCAGAACACCGGGGAGCTGTTTTTT,CATSDRGQGQNTGELFF
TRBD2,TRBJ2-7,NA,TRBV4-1,TGCGCCAGCAGCCCATTCGGGCTAGCGGGGGACGAGCAGTACTTC,CASSPFGLAGDEQYF